These T cell receptor beta chains were read from a single sample in a study of Graves' ophthalmopathy and Graves' hyperthyroidism. TCRdb recomputed calls from the multiplex PCR reads with MiXCR, one row per CDR3 protein. The sample carries about 700,000 distinct CDR3 sequences, 35% to 50% recorded once. Sample: peripheral blood. All receptors derive from an adult man with Graves' ophthalmopathy. Both conserved end residues are part of each CDR3. A D gene is named only where the DNA matches it firmly. Clone size is given for some rows only: seen once, a few or many times, or a class if the clone is expanded.

14,TRBJ1-1,many,TRBV10-3,NA,TGTGCCAGCAGTTACGACGACACCAACACTGAAGCTTTCTTT,CASSYDDTNTEAFF
15,TRBJ1-5,NA,TRBV10-3,TRBD1,TGTGCCATCAGTGGTGGAGGGACAGGGGATCAGCCCCAGCATTTT,CAISGGGTGDQPQHF
15,TRBJ1-1,many,TRBV29-1,NA,TGCAGCGTTGAAGCACAGAACAGGGTGAACACTGAAGCTTTCTTT,CSVEAQNRVNTEAFF
16,TRBJ1-6,many,TRBV10-3,NA,TGTGCCATCAGTGAAAACCGGGGAGTTTATAATTCACCCCTCCACTTT,CAISENRGVYNSPLHF
12,TRBJ1-1,few,TRBV5-1,NA,TGCGCCAGCAGAATCGGGGAAACTGAAGCTTTCTTT,CASRIGETEAFF
16,TRBJ2-3,NA,TRBV10-3,NA,TGTGCCAGCAGGGGGCTAGCGGGGTCGTCATCAGATACGCAGTATTTT,CASRGLAGSSSDTQYF
14,TRBJ1-2,NA,TRBV12-3/TRBV12-4,TRBD1,TGTGCCAGCAGCCCGACAGGGGGTAGTCGTGGCTACACCTTC,CASSPTGGSRGYTF
16,TRBJ2-2,NA,TRBV25-1,TRBD1,TGTGCCAGCAGTGAATTAACAGGGGCGAGGACCGGGGAGCTGTTTTTT,CASSELTGARTGELFF
12,TRBJ1-5,many,TRBV19,NA,TGTGCCAGTAGTATCGCGGGTCAGCCCCAGCATTTT,CASSIAGQPQHF
14,TRBJ1-2,once,TRBV20-1,TRBD1,TGCAGTGCCCATAACCCGGGACAGGCTGATGGCTACACCTTC,CSAHNPGQADGYTF
15,TRBJ1-6,NA,TRBV20-1,NA,TGCAGTGCTAGAGGGGCCCGGGGGGAAAATTCACCCCTCCACTTT,CSARGARGENSPLHF
19,TRBJ1-6,NA,TRBV15,NA,TGTGCCACCAGCAGAGATCGGGCCAAGCAGTACTCCTATAATTCACCCCTCCACTTT,CATSRDRAKQYSYNSPLHF
14,TRBJ2-5,NA,TRBV12-3/TRBV12-4,NA,TGTGCCAGCAGTACCAGGGTAGTGGGGAGGCCCCAGTACTTC,CASSTRVVGRPQYF
16,TRBJ2-5,NA,TRBV11-2,TRBD1,TGTGCCAGCAGCCGTAGGGACAGGGGGCATCAAGAGACCCAGTACTTC,CASSRRDRGHQETQYF
13,TRBJ1-5,many,TRBV19,NA,TGTGCCAGTACCCAGGCCCTGGGACAGCCCCAGCATTTT,CASTQALGQPQHF
16,TRBJ1-2,few,TRBV2,NA,TGTGCCAGCAGTGAAGCAATTGGCAGGGTCTTCTATGGCTACACCTTC,CASSEAIGRVFYGYTF
15,TRBJ1-4,many,TRBV7-9,TRBD1,TGTGCCAGCAGCTTAGTGGGACAGGCAGATGAAAAACTGTTTTTT,CASSLVGQADEKLFF
19,TRBJ1-5,NA,TRBV7-9,TRBD1,TGTGCCAGCAGCTTTGAGACAGGGACTTTCAACCCCGACAATCAGCCCCAGCATTTT,CASSFETGTFNPDNQPQHF
14,TRBJ1-1,few,TRBV19,NA,TGTGCCAGTAGGCCGGCGACGGTGGGCACTGAAGCTTTCTTT,CASRPATVGTEAFF
14,TRBJ1-1,NA,TRBV11-2,NA,TGTGCCAGCAGCTTAGCGGGGGCAATAACTGAAGCTTTCTTT,CASSLAGAITEAFF
15,TRBJ1-1,few,TRBV7-9,TRBD1,TGTGCCAGCAGCTTGGACAGGGGGATTCACACTGAAGCTTTCTTT,CASSLDRGIHTEAFF
15,TRBJ1-2,NA,TRBV13,TRBD1,TGTGCCAGCAGCCGCCGGACAGGGGGGAACTATGGCTACACCTTC,CASSRRTGGNYGYTF
15,TRBJ1-2,NA,TRBV12-3/TRBV12-4,NA,TGTGCCAGCAGTGCCCAGGTGTTTGCTAACTATGGCTACACCTTC,CASSAQVFANYGYTF
15,TRBJ2-7,NA,TRBV7-2,TRBD2,TGTGCCAGCAGCTTAGCTAGCGGGGTACCCTACGAGCAGTACTTC,CASSLASGVPYEQYF
16,TRBJ2-5,few,TRBV7-9,TRBD2,TGTGCCAGCAGCTTTTCGCTAGCGGGACGAGGGGAGACCCAGTACTTC,CASSFSLAGRGETQYF
12,TRBJ1-5,NA,TRBV5-4,NA,TGTGCCAGCAACAAATGGGGTCAGCCCCAGCATTTT,CASNKWGQPQHF
13,TRBJ1-4,few,TRBV20-1,NA,TGCAGTGCTAGAGATGCAACTAATGAAAAACTGTTTTTT,CSARDATNEKLFF
14,TRBJ2-7,NA,TRBV7-3,NA,TGTGCCAGCAGCCGAGACGGATTCGCCTACGAGCAGTACTTC,CASSRDGFAYEQYF
15,TRBJ1-3,many,TRBV7-9,NA,TGTGCCAGCAGCTCCCGACAGGAAGCTGGAAACACCATATATTTT,CASSSRQEAGNTIYF
15,TRBJ2-2,many,TRBV7-3,NA,TGTGCCAGCAGCTTAACTAGCAGAAACACCGGGGAGCTGTTTTTT,CASSLTSRNTGELFF
14,TRBJ2-5,NA,TRBV7-9,NA,TGTGCCAGCAGCTTCAGGGCCTCAAGAGAGACCCAGTACTTC,CASSFRASRETQYF
12,TRBJ1-1,few,TRBV6-1,NA,TGTGCCAGCGGCGGACTGAGCACTGAAGCTTTCTTT,CASGGLSTEAFF
12,TRBJ1-2,few,TRBV20-1,NA,TGCAGTGCTAGAGGGACAGCCTATGGCTACACCTTC,CSARGTAYGYTF
16,TRBJ2-7,many,TRBV5-8,TRBD1,TGTGCCAGCAGCCGTGGGACAGGTTATACATCCTACGAGCAGTACTTC,CASSRGTGYTSYEQYF
15,TRBJ2-5,few,TRBV7-2,TRBD2,TGTGCCAGCAGCCACGAGCGGGGGCGGCAAGAGACCCAGTACTTC,CASSHERGRQETQYF
15,TRBJ1-1,NA,TRBV2,TRBD1,TGTGCCAGCCACCGGACAGGGGGCTATCGCACTGAAGCTTTCTTT,CASHRTGGYRTEAFF
14,TRBJ1-6,NA,TRBV7-6,NA,TGTGCCAGCAGTGCTAGATCCCCGGACTCACCCCTCCACTTT,CASSARSPDSPLHF
11,TRBJ2-3,NA,TRBV19,NA,TGTGCCACCCGGGCGGCAGATACGCAGTATTTT,CATRAADTQYF
12,TRBJ1-6,many,TRBV20-1,NA,TGCAGTGGAAGGGCCTCGGGTTCACCCCTCCACTTT,CSGRASGSPLHF
16,TRBJ1-2,few,TRBV7-9,NA,TGTGCCAGCAGCCAAGGCGTGAACCTGAGGGGCTATGGCTACACCTTC,CASSQGVNLRGYGYTF
13,TRBJ1-1,NA,TRBV10-3,NA,TGTGCCATCAGTGAGTCAGGGGACCCTGAAGCTTTCTTT,CAISESGDPEAFF
14,TRBJ1-5,NA,TRBV10-3,TRBD1,TGTGCCATCAGTGAGGGACAGGGAAGTCAGCCCCAGCATTTT,CAISEGQGSQPQHF
14,TRBJ2-7,NA,TRBV25-1,NA,TGTGCCAGCAGCGACCGGACATGGTCTTACGAGCAGTACTTC,CASSDRTWSYEQYF
15,TRBJ2-7,few,TRBV9,NA,TGTGCCAGCAGCGCCGGACTACTCAGCTCCTACGAGCAGTACTTC,CASSAGLLSSYEQYF
14,TRBJ1-4,NA,TRBV9,NA,TGTGCCAGCAGTCCAACAGGGTTTGGCGAAAAACTGTTTTTT,CASSPTGFGEKLFF
14,TRBJ1-6,few,TRBV6-5,NA,TGTGCCAGCAGTTACTCGGCAAATAATTCACCCCTCCACTTT,CASSYSANNSPLHF
20,TRBJ2-7,NA,TRBV4-1,TRBD2,TGCGCCAGCAGCCGGTTCGTGGGGGACCCTCTAGCGGGGAGTTCCTACGAGCAGTACTTC,CASSRFVGDPLAGSSYEQYF
21,TRBJ2-7,NA,TRBV5-1,TRBD2,TGCGCCAGCAGCCCCTCGGGTCTACTAGCGGGAGGCCGAATACCCATCTACGAGCAGTACTTC,CASSPSGLLAGGRIPIYEQYF